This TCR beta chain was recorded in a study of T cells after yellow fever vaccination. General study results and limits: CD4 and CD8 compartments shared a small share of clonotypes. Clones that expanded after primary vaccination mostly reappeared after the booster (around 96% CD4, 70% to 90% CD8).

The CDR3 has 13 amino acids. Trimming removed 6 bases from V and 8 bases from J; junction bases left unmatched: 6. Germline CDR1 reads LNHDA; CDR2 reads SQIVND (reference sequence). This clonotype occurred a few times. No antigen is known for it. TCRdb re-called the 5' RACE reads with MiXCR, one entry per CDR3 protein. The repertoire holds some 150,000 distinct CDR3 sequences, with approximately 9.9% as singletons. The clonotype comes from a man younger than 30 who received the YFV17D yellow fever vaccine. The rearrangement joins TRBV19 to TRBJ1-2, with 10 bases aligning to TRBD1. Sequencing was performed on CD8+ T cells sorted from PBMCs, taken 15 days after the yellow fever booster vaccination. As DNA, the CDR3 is TGTGCCAGTAGCCCGACAGGGGGCGGCGGCTACACCTTC. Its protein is CASSPTGGGGYTF.